The 9 T cell receptor beta chains listed next were all sequenced from one sample in a study of blood T cell repertoires in COVID-19. Assay used: immunoSEQ multiplex PCR; TCRdb lists only in-frame clones, some missing. The sample contains 140,000 to 150,000 clones, around 82% of which appear only once. Material: peripheral blood. Receptors were obtained from a human donor in a cohort sampled during active COVID-19.

The V gene is TRBV2, the J gene TRBJ2-3, with D possibly matching TRBD1 (5 bases). The germline CDR1 and CDR2 sequences are SNHLY and FYNNEI. The CDR3 is made up of 13 amino acids. V was shortened by 4 bases and J by 3 bases, with 8 bases between the two germline ends. The CDR3 loop is CASSATETDTQYF. The CDR3 bases are TGTGCCAGCAGTGCGACAGAAACAGATACGCAGTATTTT.

V and J are TRBV11-2 and TRBJ1-1; D is uncertain. The V and J ends lost 1 base and 11 bases respectively, with 11 bases between them. This CDR3 is 12 amino acids long. The germline V gene encodes CDR1 SGHAT and CDR2 FQNNGV. DNA of the CDR3: TGTGCCAGCAGCTTAGTATTGGGCGAGGCTTTCTTT. Protein: CASSLVLGEAFF.

The chain employs TRBV5-1 and TRBJ2-1, with D possibly TRBD2 on 6 matching bases. The CDR3 is 15 amino acids. Trimming pared 0 bases from V and 8 bases from J, leaving 15 bases between. CDR1 is SGHRS and CDR2 is YFSETQ in the germline V gene. CDR3 in DNA: TGCGCCAGCAGCTTGGAAGGCGGGACGCCAGATGAGCAGTTCTTC. Residues: CASSLEGGTPDEQFF. The full variable domain, completed using reference TRBV5-1 and TRBJ2-1, is KAGVTQTPRYLIKTRGQQVTLSCSPISGHRSVSWYQQTPGQGLQFLFEYFSETQRNKGNFPGRFSGRQFSNSRSEMNVSTLELGDSALYLCASSLEGGTPDEQFFGPGTRLTVL.

The chain combines TRBV7-3 with TRBJ1-3; D gene uncertain. This CDR3 comprises 14 residues. Germline lookup yields CDR1 SGHTA and CDR2 FQGTGA. Trimming took 2 bases from V and 0 from J, leaving 5 bases between them. The CDR3 reads CASSLGSSGNTIYF. CDR3 in DNA: TGTGCCAGCAGCTTAGGCAGCTCTGGAAACACCATATATTTT.

CDR3 protein: CASSLTGTSGYEQYF. DNA of the CDR3: TGTGCCAGCAGCTTAACCGGGACTAGCGGTTACGAGCAGTACTTC. This sequence joins TRBV7-9 and TRBJ2-7; 11 positions agree with TRBD2. This CDR3 is 15 amino acids long. V was clipped by 2 bases and J by 4 bases; unmatched bases: 4. CDR1 and CDR2 from the germline V gene are SEHNR and FQNEAQ (reference sequence).

V gene TRBV11-1 combines with J gene TRBJ2-1, with TRBD1 as a possible D gene (6 bases). Germline V gene sequence: CDR1 SGHAT, CDR2 FQDESV (reference sequence). With 5 bases removed from V and 0 bases from J, the gap between germline ends came to 11 bases. The CDR3 has 15 residues. CDR3 nucleotide sequence: TGTGCCAGCAGCACCGACAGGAGCTCCTACAATGAGCAGTTCTTC. Translated: CASSTDRSSYNEQFF.

There are a few counts of this clone. The chain carries TRBV5-8 and TRBJ1-5, with D perhaps TRBD1 (5 bases). The CDR3 totals 16 residues. Trimming removed 1 base from V and 5 bases from J, with 16 bases in between. Germline V gene data show CDR1 as SGHTS and CDR2 as YDEGEE. CDR3 sequence (DNA): TGTGCCAGCAGCTTGTACTCCAGGGCACAGTATCAGCCCCAGCATTTT. The encoded protein is CASSLYSRAQYQPQHF.

This clone has just one count. This rearrangement joins TRBV3-1 (or the pseudogene TRBV3-2) to TRBJ1-2; D unresolved. Germline-derived CDR1 and CDR2 are LGHDT and YNNKEL (reference sequence). The CDR3 totals 12 residues. V lost 3 bases, J lost 8 bases, and 10 bases lay in between. Written as DNA, the CDR3 is TGTGCCAGCAGCCACGGGGAAATCGGCTACACCTTC. It yields the protein CASSHGEIGYTF.

The table lists this clone with a count of one. The V call is TRBV6-5, the J call TRBJ1-1, with no clear D. V lost 8 bases and J 1 base, leaving 11 bases between the germline ends. This CDR3 region has 13 residues. The germline V gene has CDR1 MNHEY and CDR2 SVGAGI. The CDR3 DNA reads as TGTGCCAGCGCACTGAGTTGGAACACTGAAGCTTTCTTT. Protein product: CASALSWNTEAFF.